This is a list of T cell receptor beta chains from one sample in a study of Ad26.COV2.S vaccination and SARS-CoV-2 variants. Assay: immunoSEQ multiplex PCR; the TCRdb copy retains only in-frame clones and omits some. The table lists 350,000 to 450,000 clones, 80% to 95% of them singletons, with approximately 1.6% in the top ten. Sequencing was performed on peripheral blood, taken in a trial of Ad26.COV2.S vaccine versus placebo. The origin of the receptors is a person between 18 and 60 years old who received the Ad26.COV2.S COVID-19 vaccine or a placebo. CDR3s include the opening cysteine and the closing phenylalanine or tryptophan. A D gene is named only where the DNA matches it firmly. Rows give clone size only sometimes, using once, few, many, or a class for an expanded clone.

D	size	V	J	DNA	CDR3
.	once	TRBV6-6	TRBJ2-7	TGTGCCAGCAGTTACTCGATGGGCTACGAGCAGTACTTC	CASSYSMGYEQYF
TRBD2	.	TRBV19	TRBJ2-5	TGTGCCAGTAGTATTGGCGGGGGCCAAGAGACCCAGTACTTC	CASSIGGGQETQYF
.	.	TRBV13	TRBJ1-1	TGTGCCAGCAGCAATCAGGACACTGAAGCTTTCTTT	CASSNQDTEAFF
.	.	TRBV28	TRBJ1-6	TGTGCCAGCAGTTTAAGGAGCTCCTATAATTCACCCCTCCACTTT	CASSLRSSYNSPLHF
.	.	TRBV27	TRBJ2-7	TGTGCCAGCAGTTTATTTGGCAGTATCATCTACGAGCAGTACTTC	CASSLFGSIIYEQYF
.	.	TRBV7-2	TRBJ2-7	TGTGCCAGCAGCCCCGTCTCTTCCGAGCAGTACTTC	CASSPVSSEQYF
.	.	TRBV11-3	TRBJ2-5	TGTGCCAGCAGCCCCTCGGGGGCGCAGACCCAGTACTTC	CASSPSGAQTQYF
TRBD1	.	TRBV28	TRBJ1-3	TGTGCCAGCAGCACTGCACAGGGGGCGCGAGGAAACACCATATATTTT	CASSTAQGARGNTIYF
TRBD1	.	TRBV10-3	TRBJ1-4	TGTGCCATCAGTGAGTCGCAGGGGGTTAATGAAAAACTGTTTTTT	CAISESQGVNEKLFF
.	.	TRBV7-9	TRBJ2-2	TGTGCCAGCAGCTTAGGGGTTTTACAGGGAAAGAACACCGGGGAGCTGTTTTTT	CASSLGVLQGKNTGELFF
.	few	TRBV4-1	TRBJ1-6	TGCGCCAGCAGCCAAGTAATGTGGCAGGCTAATTCACCCCTCCACTTT	CASSQVMWQANSPLHF
.	.	TRBV28	TRBJ1-5	TGTGCCAGCACCCCCTTTTGGGGCAATCAGCCCCAGCATTTT	CASTPFWGNQPQHF
.	.	TRBV3-1/TRBV3-2	TRBJ2-1	TGTGCCAGCAGCCAAAATTTTCGGGTTGAAGGGGTAAATGAGCAGTTCTTC	CASSQNFRVEGVNEQFF
.	.	TRBV11-2	TRBJ2-1	TGTGCCAGCAGCCCCGTGGGGGGGCCGGGCAATGAGCAGTTCTTC	CASSPVGGPGNEQFF
.	.	TRBV30	TRBJ2-4	TGTGCCTGGAGTGGTGGGGTTGGGAAAAACATTCAGTACTTC	CAWSGGVGKNIQYF
.	.	TRBV5-1	TRBJ1-2	TGCGCCAGCAGCTTGACAGGAGACTATGGCTACACCTTC	CASSLTGDYGYTF
.	.	TRBV4-3	TRBJ2-1	TGCGCCAGCAGCCAAGAGGGCGGATTATACAATGAGCAGTTCTTC	CASSQEGGLYNEQFF